This T cell receptor beta chain was profiled in a study of T cell changes during pregnancy in multiple sclerosis. The trim removed 6 bases at V and 3 bases at J, leaving 6 bases unmatched. In germline, CDR1 is SGHAT, CDR2 FQNNGV. This CDR3 region has 15 residues. The protocol was immunoSEQ multiplex PCR, while the TCRdb copy is restricted to in-frame clones and leaves out a portion. The sample contains 50,000 or so clones, about 93% of which appear only once. In its sample, this clone was seen once. The chain couples TRBV11-2 to TRBJ2-3, with 10 bases that match TRBD1. The TCR sequence derives from a female donor with multiple sclerosis, enrolled in a pregnancy study. Sequenced material: CD4+ T cells from peripheral blood mononuclear cells, taken in the second trimester of pregnancy. The CDR3 DNA reads as TGTGCCAGCAGTTTACCGGGACAGGGGACAGATACGCAGTATTTT. It yields the protein CASSLPGQGTDTQYF.